The present T cell receptor (beta chain) was sequenced within a study of blood T cell repertoires in COVID-19. Source study methods: Scientists estimated how many nucleated cells there were by amplifying reference gene primers. Repertoires were generated with immunoSEQ multiplex PCR, while TCRdb's copy carries only in-frame clones and drops some. V and J calls and clone size are copied from that table; D and trimming were computed from the DNA. Of around 400,000 clones listed, roughly 90% are singletons. Ages ranged from roughly 18 to 100 years, with residence in about 24 US areas. Cohort allocation depended upon clinical history that participants reported. Participants classified as exposed had met a COVID-19 case within 2 weeks before study entry. CDR3 size: 17 residues. Germline V gene data show CDR1 as SGHRS and CDR2 as YFSETQ. The V gene end was trimmed by 0 bases and the J gene end by 0 bases; junction bases not matched to a gene: 2.

This TCR was sampled from a woman younger than 35 who had been exposed to COVID-19. The sample consisted of PBMCs or T cells enriched from blood (not recorded which). J is TRBJ2-2 and V is TRBV5-1; 10 nucleotides line up with TRBD2. The CDR3 spells CASSLVAGGANTGELFF. The CDR3 bases are TGCGCCAGCAGCTTGGTAGCGGGGGGCGCGAACACCGGGGAGCTGTTTTTT.